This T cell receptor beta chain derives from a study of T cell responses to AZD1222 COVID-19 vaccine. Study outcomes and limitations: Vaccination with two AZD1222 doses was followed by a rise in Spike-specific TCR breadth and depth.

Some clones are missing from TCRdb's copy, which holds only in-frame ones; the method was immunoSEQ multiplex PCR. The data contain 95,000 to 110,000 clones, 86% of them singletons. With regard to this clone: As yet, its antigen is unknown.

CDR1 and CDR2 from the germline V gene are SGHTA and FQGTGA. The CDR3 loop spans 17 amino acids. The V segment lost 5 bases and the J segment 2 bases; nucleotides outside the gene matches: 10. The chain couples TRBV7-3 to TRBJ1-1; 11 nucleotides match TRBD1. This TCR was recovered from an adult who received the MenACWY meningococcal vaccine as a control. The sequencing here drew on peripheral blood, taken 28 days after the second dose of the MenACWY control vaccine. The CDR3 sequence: CASSPHRDRGGNTEAFF. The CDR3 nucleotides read TGTGCCAGCAGCCCCCACCGGGACAGGGGGGGAAACACTGAAGCTTTCTTT.